The entry that follows covers one T cell receptor beta chain sequence. Using immunoSEQ multiplex PCR, the repertoire was profiled, and TCRdb retains in-frame clones only, with some absent. The sample lists hundreds of thousands of clones, approximately 90% occurring once. Participant-reported clinical history was the basis for cohort assignment. Symptom resolution, clearance, or two negative PCRs marked donors in Cohort 3 as recovered. V lost 5 bases to trimming and J lost 6 bases, with 8 bases between them. The CDR3 is 11 residues long. This entry comes from a study of blood T cell repertoires in COVID-19. Looking at the study overall: T cells, B-cell-depleted T cells, or PBMCs supplied cDNA or gDNA.

Sequences were obtained from PBMCs or T cells enriched from blood (not recorded which). The receptor was isolated from a woman under 30 who had recovered from COVID-19. The chain links TRBV12-3 or TRBV12-4 to TRBJ2-7; D not certain. Here the CDR3 reads CASSAAVEQYF. The CDR3 DNA follows: TGTGCCAGCAGTGCTGCGGTCGAGCAGTACTTC.